The rows below give T cell receptor beta chains drawn from one sample of a study of vaccination effects on CD4 cells after COVID-19. These TCRs' antigens remain unknown. The repertoire was sequenced with immunoSEQ multiplex PCR; TCRdb's copy has only in-frame clones and lacks some. The sample includes more than 35,000 clones, around 80% of them seen just once. This sample comprised CD4+ T cells from PBMCs cultured without peptide, obtained before COVID-19 vaccination. The receptor source for this set is a human donor who received a COVID-19 vaccine. CDR3s include the opening cysteine and the closing phenylalanine or tryptophan. A D gene is named only where the DNA matches it firmly. The size entry is marked missing in some rows and otherwise reads once, few, many or a size class.

V	J	size	D	DNA	CDR3
TRBV6-5	TRBJ1-4	-	-	TGTGCCAGCAGTTTTAAAGGGTCGGCAACTAATGAAAAACTGTTTTTT	CASSFKGSATNEKLFF
TRBV6-1	TRBJ2-2	-	-	TGTGCCAGCAGTGAAGGGACAAGTCGTAACACCGGGGAGCTGTTTTTT	CASSEGTSRNTGELFF
TRBV3-1/TRBV3-2	TRBJ2-1	-	TRBD2	TGTGCCAGCAGCCACAAACTAGCGGGGGACAATGAGCAGTTCTTC	CASSHKLAGDNEQFF
TRBV27	TRBJ1-5	-	-	TGTGCCAGCAGTCATTTGGGGCTTGGCAATCAGCCCCAGCATTTT	CASSHLGLGNQPQHF
TRBV28	TRBJ2-3	-	-	TGTGCCAGCAGTTTTTTCCGACAGGGAGGGTCAGAGGATACGCAGTATTTT	CASSFFRQGGSEDTQYF
TRBV21-1	TRBJ2-1	-	-	TGTGCCAGCAGCAAAGGGGGGGGACCATACTCCTACAATGAGCAGTTCTTC	CASSKGGGPYSYNEQFF
TRBV3-1/TRBV3-2	TRBJ1-4	few	TRBD1	TGTGCCAGCAGCCAGACAGGGATCGGTAATGAAAAACTGTTTTTT	CASSQTGIGNEKLFF
TRBV18	TRBJ2-3	-	-	TGTGCCAGCTCACCAGGCACAGATACGCAGTATTTT	CASSPGTDTQYF
TRBV7-3	TRBJ2-3	few	-	TGTGCCAGCAGCTTAAGCAGCAGGTTCACAGATACGCAGTATTTT	CASSLSSRFTDTQYF
TRBV28	TRBJ1-1	-	-	TGTGCCAGCAGTCCTCCCACGGGCCGGAACACTGAAGCTTTCTTT	CASSPPTGRNTEAFF
TRBV10-1	TRBJ2-3	-	TRBD2	TGCGCCAGCAGTGAGACGTTAGCGGGGAGGTCGTGTGATACGCAGTATTTT	CASSETLAGRSCDTQYF
TRBV6-1	TRBJ1-6	-	-	TGTGCCAGCAGTGAAGGGGCGGGGTTCGTAGTCTCCTATAATTCACCCCTCCACTTT	CASSEGAGFVVSYNSPLHF
TRBV5-1	TRBJ2-1	-	TRBD2	TGCGCCAGCAGCTCGTGGCGGGGGGACTCCTACAATGAGCAGTTCTTC	CASSSWRGDSYNEQFF